A few counts support the clone carrying this T cell receptor (beta chain). The J segment lost 3 bases and the V segment lost 4 bases, leaving 8 bases of the junction unmatched. Germline lookup yields CDR1 SGHAT and CDR2 FQDESV (reference sequence). CDR3 length: 16 amino acids. Using immunoSEQ multiplex PCR, the repertoire was profiled, and TCRdb retains in-frame clones only, with some absent. The table lists around 80,000 clones, about 88% of them singletons. This sample is part of a study of OX40 agonist ivuxolimab in advanced cancers. About the research overall: Eligibility rules accepted prior anti-PD-1, anti-PD-L1 or anti-CTLA-4 therapy, and roughly 42% had some.

The source was CD4+ or CD8+ T cells sorted from blood, collected in a trial of the OX40 agonist ivuxolimab. J is TRBJ2-5 and V is TRBV11-1; 10 positions agree with TRBD2. The receptor's source is an adult with an advanced solid tumor such as melanoma, head and neck, liver or kidney cancer. The CDR3 spells CASSSRTSGLEETQYF. CDR3 nucleotide sequence: TGTGCCAGCAGCTCCCGGACTAGCGGTCTTGAAGAGACCCAGTACTTC.